The 5 T cell receptor beta chains given below trace back to one sample, sequenced in a study of T-cell reconstitution after alpha-beta-depleted transplantation in children. The TCRbeta library was prepared with unique molecular identifiers. TCRdb analysed the PCR reads with MiXCR anew, one entry per CDR3 protein. The sample includes about 460,000 distinct CDR3 sequences, more than 9% of them seen just once. This sample comprised PBMCs, obtained before TCRalphabeta/CD19-depleted stem cell transplant. These receptors were collected from a child aged 2 to 15 with inherited bone marrow failure, due to receive a stem cell transplant.

This clonotype was detected only a few times. The rearrangement joins TRBV20-1 to TRBJ2-7; a possible D gene is TRBD1 (6 bases). The CDR3 length is 13 residues. Trimming took off 1 base at V and 2 bases at J, with 9 bases between the two ends. Germline CDR1 and CDR2: DFQATT and SNEGSKA (reference sequence). The CDR3 loop reads CSARGTAPYEQYF. As DNA, the CDR3 is TGCAGTGCTAGAGGGACAGCCCCCTACGAGCAGTACTTC.

This clonotype has ten or more counts. The V gene is TRBV9, the J gene TRBJ2-3; no definite D call. CDR3 length equals 15 residues. Trimming cost V 0 bases and J 0 bases, with 8 bases left between them. Germline V gene lookup returns CDR1 SGDLS and CDR2 YYNGEE. CDR3 nucleotides: TGTGCCAGCAGCGTAGCGGCAGCTAGCACAGATACGCAGTATTTT. Translation: CASSVAAASTDTQYF.

The sample holds many counts of this clonotype. The chain has TRBV4-3 and TRBJ2-7; D is tentatively TRBD1 or TRBD2 (6 bases each). Trimming pared 2 bases from V and 5 bases from J, leaving 25 bases between. This CDR3 is built from 18 residues. Germline values: CDR1 LGHNA, CDR2 YSLEER. This chain's CDR3 is CASSQSPFGGQGPHEQYF. DNA for the CDR3: TGCGCCAGCAGCCAATCCCCTTTTGGGGGGCAAGGGCCCCACGAGCAGTACTTC.

The V gene is TRBV29-1, the J gene TRBJ2-7, with D hard to call. From germline, CDR1 is SQVTM and CDR2 ANQGSEA. This CDR3 is 12 amino acids long. V was cut by 2 bases and J by 7 bases, with 12 bases left in between. DNA for the CDR3: TGCAGCGTTGAACTTAAGGACGGGGAGCAGTACTTC. Residues: CSVELKDGEQYF.

This clonotype occurred many times. The chain links TRBV5-5 to TRBJ2-2; 7 nucleotides align to TRBD2. J was trimmed by 3 bases and V by 4 bases; bases with no gene match: 9. The germline V gene encodes CDR1 SGHKS and CDR2 YYEKEE (reference sequence). The CDR3 contains 16 residues. The CDR3 coding sequence is TGTGCCAGCAGCCTACCGCGGGAGTTGGACACCGGGGAGCTGTTTTTT. This encodes CASSLPRELDTGELFF. Supplemented by reference TRBV5-5 and TRBJ2-2, the full variable domain reads DAGVTQSPTHLIKTRGQQVTLRCSPISGHKSVSWYQQVLGQGPQFIFQYYEKEERGRGNFPDRFSARQFPNYSSELNVNALLLGDSALYLCASSLPRELDTGELFFGEGSRLTVL.